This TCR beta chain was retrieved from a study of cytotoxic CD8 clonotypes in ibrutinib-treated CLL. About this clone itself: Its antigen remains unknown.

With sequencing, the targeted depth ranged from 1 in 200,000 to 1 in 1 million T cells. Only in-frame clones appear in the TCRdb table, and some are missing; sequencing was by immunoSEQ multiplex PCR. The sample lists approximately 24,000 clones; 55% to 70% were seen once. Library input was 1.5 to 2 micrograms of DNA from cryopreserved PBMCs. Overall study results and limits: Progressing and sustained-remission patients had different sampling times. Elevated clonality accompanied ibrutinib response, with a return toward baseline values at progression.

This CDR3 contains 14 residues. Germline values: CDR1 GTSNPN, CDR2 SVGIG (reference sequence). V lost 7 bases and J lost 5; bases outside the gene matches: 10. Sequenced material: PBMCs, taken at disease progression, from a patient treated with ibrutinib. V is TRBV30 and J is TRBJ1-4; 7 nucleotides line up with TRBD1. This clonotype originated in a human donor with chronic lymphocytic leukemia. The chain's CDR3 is CAFRRDSENEKLFF. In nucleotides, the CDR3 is TGTGCCTTTCGAAGGGACAGCGAAAATGAAAAACTGTTTTTT.